These T cell receptor beta chains were read from a single sample in a study of cytomegalovirus exposure and HLA in healthy donors. TCRdb's table, derived via immunoSEQ multiplex PCR, lists solely in-frame clones and lacks some. The sample shows 150,000 to 200,000 clones, about 81% of them seen only once. Sequencing input: PBMCs. The receptor set was obtained from a woman younger than 45 in good health and CMV-seronegative. The CDR3 runs from the conserved cysteine through the conserved F or W. D genes are given only for firm matches. Clone size is stated in some rows and not others, as once, few, many or a class when expanded.

-	TRBV5-3	TRBJ1-5	once	CARMGGSNQPQHF	TGTGCCAGAATGGGGGGTAGCAATCAGCCCCAGCATTTT
-	TRBV6-5	TRBJ1-5	-	CASSYSGGPQHF	TGTGCCAGCAGTTACTCGGGGGGGCCCCAGCATTTT
TRBD2	TRBV5-1	TRBJ2-3	-	CASSSTSGRTDTQYF	TGCGCCAGCAGCTCGACTAGCGGACGGACAGATACGCAGTATTTT
-	TRBV25-1	TRBJ2-1	-	CASSELRLREQFF	TGTGCCAGCAGTGAATTAAGGTTGCGGGAGCAGTTCTTC
TRBD2	TRBV19	TRBJ2-7	-	CASSRTSGTYEQYF	TGTGCCAGTAGTCGGACTAGCGGGACCTACGAGCAGTACTTC
TRBD2	TRBV9	TRBJ2-1	-	CASSVLGTSHEQFF	TGTGCCAGCAGTGTCCTTGGGACTAGCCATGAGCAGTTCTTC
-	TRBV4-1	TRBJ2-2	-	CASSPGLQGGGRGELFF	TGCGCCAGCAGCCCTGGTCTACAGGGTGGTGGTCGCGGGGAGCTGTTTTTT
TRBD1	TRBV6-6	TRBJ1-5	-	CASSYLGQGGQPQHF	TGTGCCAGCAGTTACCTCGGACAGGGGGGCCAGCCCCAGCATTTT
-	TRBV6-1	TRBJ2-7	-	CAGSRGTYEQYF	TGTGCCGGTTCCCGGGGTACCTACGAGCAGTACTTC
-	TRBV7-3	TRBJ1-3	-	CASSLTSSGNTIYF	TGTGCCAGCAGCTTAACGAGCTCTGGAAACACCATATATTTT
TRBD2	TRBV19	TRBJ2-3	-	CASTDPGGTDTQYF	TGTGCCAGTACAGACCCCGGGGGGACAGATACGCAGTATTTT
-	TRBV30	TRBJ2-7	-	CAWSGDGSSYEQYF	TGTGCCTGGAGTGGGGACGGGAGCTCCTACGAGCAGTACTTC
TRBD2	TRBV4-1	TRBJ2-3	-	CASSQPPSGGGTDTQYF	TGCGCCAGCAGCCAACCACCTAGCGGGGGGGGCACAGATACGCAGTATTTT
TRBD1	TRBV19	TRBJ1-4	-	CASSIPGTGFEKLFF	TGTGCCAGTAGTATCCCCGGGACAGGTTTTGAAAAACTGTTTTTT
-	TRBV2	TRBJ1-2	few	CATENYGYTF	TGTGCCACTGAGAACTATGGCTACACCTTC
TRBD1	TRBV5-6	TRBJ2-5	-	CASSPGTGGLETQYF	TGTGCCAGCAGCCCCGGGACAGGGGGCCTGGAGACCCAGTACTTC
TRBD2	TRBV9	TRBJ2-5	-	CASSSSGGARETQYF	TGTGCCAGCAGCAGTAGCGGGGGGGCCCGAGAGACCCAGTACTTC
TRBD2	TRBV27	TRBJ2-7	-	CASSSSSGRARFSAYEQYF	TGTGCCAGCAGTTCCTCTAGCGGGAGGGCCAGGTTCTCCGCGTACGAGCAGTACTTC
-	TRBV9	TRBJ2-7	many	CASSVGSQGYEQYF	TGTGCCAGCAGCGTAGGCTCACAGGGCTACGAGCAGTACTTC
-	TRBV19	TRBJ2-7	-	CASRGTSSSYEQYF	TGTGCCAGTCGCGGGACTTCGAGCTCCTACGAGCAGTACTTC
-	TRBV29-1	TRBJ1-1	-	CSVWGQGYAFF	TGCAGCGTATGGGGGCAGGGTTATGCTTTCTTT
TRBD2	TRBV10-1	TRBJ2-3	-	CASSPLAGGTDTQYF	TGCGCCAGCAGTCCCCTGGCGGGAGGGACAGATACGCAGTATTTT
-	TRBV27	TRBJ2-2	-	CASSPGQNTGELFF	TGTGCCAGCAGTCCGGGACAGAACACCGGGGAGCTGTTTTTT
TRBD2	TRBV9	TRBJ2-3	-	CASSAPQRGAYTDTQYF	TGTGCCAGCAGCGCCCCCCAGCGGGGGGCGTACACAGATACGCAGTATTTT
-	TRBV6-5	TRBJ1-1	few	CASSRTSLMNTEAFF	TGTGCCAGCAGTCGGACTTCCCTCATGAACACTGAAGCTTTCTTT
-	TRBV28	TRBJ1-5	-	CASSTPEELDQPQHF	TGTGCCAGCAGTACACCTGAGGAGCTGGATCAGCCCCAGCATTTT
-	TRBV19	TRBJ2-7	-	CASSGSGAVLTYEQYF	TGTGCCAGTAGTGGTAGCGGAGCTGTCCTTACGTACGAGCAGTACTTC
-	TRBV6-4	TRBJ2-3	-	CASSDSGGLADTQYF	TGTGCCAGCAGTGACTCGGGGGGGCTCGCAGATACGCAGTATTTT
TRBD2	TRBV5-1	TRBJ2-3	once	CASKGLAGVFTDTQYF	TGCGCCAGCAAGGGACTAGCGGGAGTTTTCACAGATACGCAGTATTTT
-	TRBV5-6	TRBJ1-2	-	CASSLGDTNYGYTF	TGTGCCAGCAGCTTAGGGGACACTAACTATGGCTACACCTTC
TRBD1	TRBV7-9	TRBJ1-2	few	CASRRTGDQGYTF	TGTGCCAGCAGGAGAACAGGGGATCAAGGCTACACCTTC
TRBD1	TRBV25-1	TRBJ2-2	once	CASRGDRKGSTGELFF	TGTGCCAGCAGGGGGGACAGGAAAGGCAGCACCGGGGAGCTGTTTTTT
-	TRBV6-5	TRBJ2-3	-	CASSSRTITDTQYF	TGTGCCAGCAGTTCCCGGACAATCACAGATACGCAGTATTTT
-	TRBV15	TRBJ1-5	-	CATSRQGQARNQPQHF	TGTGCCACCAGCCGGCAGGGGCAAGCTCGGAATCAGCCCCAGCATTTT
-	TRBV5-8	TRBJ2-2	-	CASSQGGFTGELFF	TGTGCCAGCAGCCAAGGCGGGTTTACCGGGGAGCTGTTTTTT
TRBD1	TRBV5-1	TRBJ1-5	-	CASSVGTGGGQPQHF	TGCGCCAGCAGCGTCGGGACAGGGGGCGGTCAGCCCCAGCATTTT
TRBD1	TRBV15	TRBJ1-5	-	CATSTYKDRGGPYSNQPQHF	TGTGCCACCAGCACATACAAGGACAGGGGGGGACCTTATAGCAATCAGCCCCAGCATTTT
TRBD1	TRBV5-1	TRBJ1-5	-	CASSWTGFNQPQHF	TGCGCCAGCAGCTGGACAGGATTCAATCAGCCCCAGCATTTT
TRBD1	TRBV7-9	TRBJ2-7	-	CASSLEAGTGDYEQYF	TGTGCCAGCAGCTTAGAGGCTGGGACAGGGGACTACGAGCAGTACTTC
-	TRBV6-5	TRBJ1-2	few	CASSRQDRGGYTF	TGTGCCAGCAGTAGACAGGATCGAGGTGGCTACACCTTC
-	TRBV6-1	TRBJ2-7	-	CATFQRPPASEQYF	TGTGCCACCTTTCAGAGGCCCCCGGCGAGCGAGCAGTACTTC
TRBD1	TRBV19	TRBJ1-5	-	CASSIGAGGISNQPQHF	TGTGCCAGTAGTATAGGTGCAGGGGGGATTAGCAATCAGCCCCAGCATTTT
TRBD1	TRBV6-1	TRBJ1-1	-	CASSPHRGTNTEAFF	TGTGCCAGCAGTCCGCACAGGGGGACCAACACTGAAGCTTTCTTT
TRBD1	TRBV7-9	TRBJ2-7	-	CASSLSQGASYEQYF	TGTGCCAGCAGCTTAAGTCAGGGGGCCTCCTACGAGCAGTACTTC
-	TRBV6-1	TRBJ2-5	-	CASSERQGLRETQYF	TGTGCCAGCAGTGAACGGCAGGGGTTGAGAGAGACCCAGTACTTC
TRBD2	TRBV9	TRBJ2-7	-	CASSVSGGHYEQYF	TGTGCCAGCAGCGTGAGCGGGGGGCACTACGAGCAGTACTTC
TRBD1	TRBV4-2	TRBJ2-1	-	CASSRLAGTGGNDEQFF	TGTGCCAGCAGCCGACTGGCCGGGACAGGGGGTAACGATGAGCAGTTCTTC
-	TRBV5-6	TRBJ1-1	-	CASSLGRDTEAFF	TGTGCCAGCAGCCTGGGGAGGGACACTGAAGCTTTCTTT
-	TRBV27	TRBJ1-1	-	CASSFQGANTEAFF	TGTGCCAGCAGTTTCCAAGGGGCGAACACTGAAGCTTTCTTT
TRBD2	TRBV5-4	TRBJ2-5	-	CASSLAVAGGETQYF	TGTGCCAGCAGCTTGGCCGTAGCGGGGGGAGAGACCCAGTACTTC
-	TRBV5-1	TRBJ2-1	-	CASSLPGANNEQFF	TGCGCCAGCAGCCTACCGGGAGCCAACAATGAGCAGTTCTTC
TRBD2	TRBV4-1	TRBJ2-4	-	CASSPGLAGGLAKNIQYF	TGCGCCAGCAGCCCGGGACTAGCGGGGGGATTAGCCAAAAACATTCAGTACTTC
TRBD1	TRBV28	TRBJ1-5	-	CASSLPTGGQPQHF	TGTGCCAGCAGTTTACCGACAGGGGGTCAGCCCCAGCATTTT
TRBD1	TRBV7-9	TRBJ1-6	-	CASSFRTGSNSPLHF	TGTGCCAGCAGCTTTAGGACAGGGTCGAATTCACCCCTCCACTTT
-	TRBV20-1	TRBJ2-7	-	CSARQGIEQYF	TGCAGTGCTAGACAGGGAATCGAGCAGTACTTC
TRBD1	TRBV7-3	TRBJ2-1	few	CASSHGTGNNEQFF	TGTGCCAGCAGCCACGGGACAGGGAACAATGAGCAGTTCTTC
TRBD1	TRBV30	TRBJ2-7	-	CAWTKWGVLRAGQGAPYEQYF	TGTGCCTGGACAAAATGGGGCGTTCTAAGGGCGGGACAGGGGGCCCCCTACGAGCAGTACTTC
TRBD1	TRBV10-1	TRBJ2-1	once	CASSGDRADEQFF	TGCGCCAGCAGCGGGGACAGGGCCGATGAGCAGTTCTTC
-	TRBV2	TRBJ2-3	once	CASKGRTPSTDTQYF	TGTGCCAGCAAGGGCAGGACACCAAGCACAGATACGCAGTATTTT